The 27 T cell receptor beta chains below all came from one sample that was sequenced in a study of blood T cell repertoires in COVID-19. TCRdb's table, derived via immunoSEQ multiplex PCR, lists solely in-frame clones and lacks some. The data show some 64,000 clones, with approximately 84% seen just once and approximately 16% held by the top ten. The material sequenced was peripheral blood. Source of these receptors: a man aged 55 to 70 with COVID-19, enrolled during active disease.

The rearrangement uses TRBV5-4 and TRBJ1-6; a weak D match, TRBD1 (6 bases). The CDR3 sequence is 15 residues long. Between the trimmed V and J ends, which lost 5 bases and 5 bases, there was a span of 14 bases. Germline V gene lookup returns CDR1 SGHNT and CDR2 YYREEE (reference sequence). The CDR3 DNA follows: TGTGCCAGCAGGGCCGGGACAACGAATAATTCACCCCTCCACTTT. Its protein product is CASRAGTTNNSPLHF.

This clone showed up just once. The rearrangement uses TRBV4-2 and TRBJ1-3; D remains unclear. V was shortened by 0 bases and J by 4 bases, with 19 bases between the two germline ends. Germline-derived CDR1 and CDR2 are LGHNA and YNFKEQ. CDR3 length equals 18 residues. The CDR3, as DNA: TGTGCCAGCAGCCAAGAGGGAGGCTACGGGCTCGTGGGAAACACCATATATTTT. This sequence encodes CASSQEGGYGLVGNTIYF.

This chain connects TRBV19 to TRBJ1-5, with a tentative D call TRBD1 (5 bases). Germline lookup yields CDR1 LNHDA and CDR2 SQIVND (reference sequence). The CDR3 loop spans 17 amino acids. Trimming stripped 2 bases from V and 2 bases from J, with 16 bases between. CDR3 in amino acids: CASSILDSGVGNQPQHF. For the CDR3, the DNA is TGTGCCAGTAGTATACTTGACTCGGGGGTGGGCAATCAGCCCCAGCATTTT. The entire variable domain, with the rest obtained from reference TRBV19 and TRBJ1-5, is as follows: DGGITQSPKYLFRKEGQNVTLSCEQNLNHDAMYWYRQDPGQGLRLIYYSQIVNDFQKGDIAEGYSVSREKKESFPLTVTSAQKNPTAFYLCASSILDSGVGNQPQHFGDGTRLSIL.

The rearrangement uses TRBV7-3 and TRBJ2-1; 11 nucleotides line up with TRBD2. In germline, CDR1 is SGHTA, CDR2 FQGTGA. Unmatched junction bases numbered 13, after V lost 6 bases and J lost 3 bases. This CDR3 comprises 18 residues. In nucleotides, the CDR3 is TGTGCCAGCAGATCCACTAGCGGGAGCCTCGCCGGCTACAATGAGCAGTTCTTC. It specifies CASRSTSGSLAGYNEQFF. The whole variable domain, filled in from reference TRBV7-3 and TRBJ2-1, reads GAGVSQTPSNKVTEKGKYVELRCDPISGHTALYWYRQSLGQGPEFLIYFQGTGAADDSGLPNDRFFAVRPEGSVSTLKIQRTERGDSAVYLCASRSTSGSLAGYNEQFFGPGTRLTVL.

This clone turned up a few times. V gene TRBV6-5 combines with J gene TRBJ2-7; TRBD2 might be the D (6 bases). V gave up 6 bases and J gave up 5 bases, with 20 bases separating them. CDR3 length: 15 amino acids. Germline CDR1 reads MNHEY; CDR2 reads SVGAGI. This CDR3 reads CASSPPWREAHEQYF. The CDR3 DNA sequence: TGTGCCAGCAGCCCCCCCTGGAGGGAGGCCCACGAGCAGTACTTC.

The CDR3 loop is CASSYLAGAGELFF. The CDR3 bases are TGTGCCAGCAGCTATTTAGCGGGAGCCGGGGAGCTGTTTTTT. This chain uses TRBV7-9 with TRBJ2-2, with 9 bases fitting TRBD2. J gave up 6 bases and V 4 bases, and 3 bases lay outside the gene matches. The CDR3 totals 14 residues. Germline V gene data show CDR1 as SEHNR and CDR2 as FQNEAQ (reference sequence). Full variable domain (rest looked up from reference TRBV7-9 and TRBJ2-2): DTGVSQNPRHKITKRGQNVTFRCDPISEHNRLYWYRQTLGQGPEFLTYFQNEAQLEKSRLLSDRFSAERPKGSFSTLEIQRTEQGDSAMYLCASSYLAGAGELFFGEGSRLTVL.

This clone was counted only a few times. The genes are TRBV11-3 and TRBJ1-1, with a tentative D call TRBD1 (6 bases). CDR3 length: 14 amino acids. Trimming left V 2 bases short and J 3 bases short, with 10 bases between. Germline CDR1 is SGHNT and CDR2 is YENEEA. CDR3 sequence reads: CASSLSTGHTEAFF. The CDR3 DNA sequence: TGTGCCAGCAGCTTAAGTACAGGGCACACTGAAGCTTTCTTT.

The chain uses TRBV7-9 and TRBJ1-2; D ambiguous. The germline V gene has CDR1 SEHNR and CDR2 FQNEAQ (reference sequence). This CDR3 region has 14 residues. V was shortened by 7 bases and J by 7 bases, with 19 bases between the two germline ends. The CDR3, as DNA: TGTGCCAGCAACCCTTACGGCGGCGGCGGTGGCTACACCTTC. This codes for CASNPYGGGGGYTF.

The V gene is TRBV13, the J gene TRBJ2-7, with 8 positions matching TRBD1. Trimming removed 5 bases from V and 5 bases from J; junction bases left unmatched: 11. There are 15 residues in the CDR3. Germline assignment: CDR1 PRHDT and CDR2 FYEKMQ (reference sequence). CDR3: CASSPPGTGLDEQYF. The CDR3 DNA follows: TGTGCCAGCAGCCCCCCCGGGACAGGCCTTGACGAGCAGTACTTC.

This rearrangement joins TRBV10-3 to TRBJ1-4; 7 bases match TRBD1. V trimming: 0 bases; J trimming: 5 bases; junction bases outside the gene matches: 3. Looked up from germline, CDR1 is ENHRY and CDR2 is SYGVKD. The CDR3 has 15 residues. Written as DNA, the CDR3 is TGTGCCATCAGTGAGTCAGTACAGGGGAATGAAAAACTGTTTTTT. Protein sequence: CAISESVQGNEKLFF.

This clone was seen only once. The chain recombines TRBV19 with TRBJ1-5, with TRBD1 identical over 7 bases. Germline CDR1 and CDR2: LNHDA and SQIVND (reference sequence). CDR3 length equals 14 residues. Trimming at V came to 8 bases and at J to 1 base, leaving 5 bases not matched to a gene. Here the CDR3 reads CASATGLSNQPQHF. The CDR3 nucleotides read TGTGCCAGTGCGACAGGGCTGAGCAATCAGCCCCAGCATTTT. Filled out from reference TRBV19 and TRBJ1-5, the complete variable domain reads DGGITQSPKYLFRKEGQNVTLSCEQNLNHDAMYWYRQDPGQGLRLIYYSQIVNDFQKGDIAEGYSVSREKKESFPLTVTSAQKNPTAFYLCASATGLSNQPQHFGDGTRLSIL.

The chain carries TRBV7-3 and TRBJ1-6; a weak D match, TRBD1 (5 bases). Trimming cost V 5 bases and J 7 bases, with 18 bases left between them. The length of the CDR3 is 16 residues. Germline-derived CDR1 and CDR2 are SGHTA and FQGTGA. This CDR3 is CASSLTGTPTNSPLHF. CDR3 coding DNA: TGTGCCAGCAGCCTCACCGGGACTCCTACCAATTCACCCCTCCACTTT.

The rearrangement links TRBV24-1 to TRBJ2-5; 7 positions agree with TRBD1. This CDR3 region has 15 residues. Germline loops: CDR1 KGHDR, CDR2 SFDVKD. V dropped 4 bases and J dropped 5; count of bases not matched to a gene: 9. The CDR3 nucleotides are TGTGCCACCAGTGACCAGAGGGGGCAGGGGGAGACCCAGTACTTC. It specifies CATSDQRGQGETQYF.

Only a few counts were recorded for this clone. The chain uses TRBV3-1 (or the pseudogene TRBV3-2) and TRBJ2-1; TRBD2 might be the D (5 bases). V was trimmed by 3 bases and J by 0 bases, leaving 9 bases between them. Germline CDR1 LGHDT, CDR2 YNNKEL (reference sequence). There are 15 residues in the CDR3. The CDR3 loop is CASSQRADSYNEQFF. CDR3 DNA sequence: TGTGCCAGCAGCCAGAGGGCAGACTCCTACAATGAGCAGTTCTTC.

This clone has just one count. V is TRBV30 and J is TRBJ1-5; D possibly corresponds to TRBD1 (5 bases). The CDR3 length is 14 residues. Between the trimmed V and J ends, which lost 3 bases and 2 bases, there was a span of 11 bases. The germline V gene has CDR1 GTSNPN and CDR2 SVGIG (reference sequence). CDR3 loop: CAWRASGGNQPQHF. CDR3 sequence (DNA): TGTGCCTGGAGGGCCTCGGGGGGCAATCAGCCCCAGCATTTT.

V usage is TRBV5-4 and J usage is TRBJ2-6; the D gene is possibly TRBD1 (5 bases). This CDR3 comprises 15 residues. Trimming stripped 0 bases from V and 4 bases from J, with 8 bases between. Germline values: CDR1 SGHNT, CDR2 YYREEE (reference sequence). The CDR3 loop reads CASSLAGYGANVLTF. The CDR3 DNA sequence: TGTGCCAGCAGCTTGGCAGGGTACGGGGCCAACGTCCTGACTTTC.

This clone has a handful of counts. V and J are TRBV28 and TRBJ2-7; 12 nucleotides align to TRBD2. There are 21 residues in the CDR3. Germline values: CDR1 MDHEN, CDR2 SYDVKM. V dropped 2 bases and J dropped 0; count of bases not matched to a gene: 17. The CDR3 nucleotides are TGTGCCAGCAGTTTACCCACACCAAGACTAGCGGGGGTCGATTACTCCTACGAGCAGTACTTC. It translates to CASSLPTPRLAGVDYSYEQYF.

The chain recombines TRBV5-4 with TRBJ2-7; 9 bases align to TRBD1. The ends lost 4 bases at V and 4 bases at J; junction bases unmatched: 6. In germline, CDR1 is SGHNT, CDR2 YYREEE (reference sequence). CDR3 length equals 14 residues. DNA of the CDR3: TGTGCCAGCAGCACGGGACAGGGAGGGTACGAGCAGTACTTC. Its translation is CASSTGQGGYEQYF.

This chain links TRBV19 with TRBJ2-7; 7 nucleotides agree with TRBD1. The V and J ends lost 10 bases and 3 bases, in that order; junction bases with no gene match: 12. The CDR3 has 14 amino acids. Germline CDR1 is LNHDA and CDR2 is SQIVND (reference sequence). CDR3 coding DNA: TGTGCCACCGCCTCACCGGGACAGATCTACGAGCAGTACTTC. It yields the protein CATASPGQIYEQYF.

The CDR3 loop is CASSLELGGSYEQYF. The CDR3 DNA reads as TGTGCCAGCAGCTTAGAGCTGGGCGGGAGCTACGAGCAGTACTTC. The chain links TRBV7-9 to TRBJ2-7; 7 bases align to TRBD2. V gave up 1 base and J gave up 3 bases; unmatched junction bases: 6. This CDR3 has 15 amino acids. Germline CDR1 reads SEHNR; CDR2 reads FQNEAQ (reference sequence).

The J gene is TRBJ1-2, the V gene TRBV5-1, with 9 bases identical to TRBD1. Germline assignment: CDR1 SGHRS and CDR2 YFSETQ. This CDR3 spans 13 amino acids. V lost 4 bases and J lost 5; bases outside the gene matches: 3. The CDR3: CASSPGTGYGYTF. In DNA, the CDR3 is TGCGCCAGCAGCCCTGGGACAGGGTATGGCTACACCTTC.

This rearrangement joins TRBV27 to TRBJ2-5; D perhaps matches TRBD2 (6 bases). The CDR3 runs 17 residues. The germline V gene has CDR1 MNHEY and CDR2 SMNVEV (reference sequence). V shed 5 bases and J shed 9 bases, with 28 bases lying between them. The CDR3 nucleotides are TGTGCCAGCAGTGCGTTCGGCGGGACCAACTTCGGGGAGCCCCAGTACTTC. Its protein product is CASSAFGGTNFGEPQYF.

The chain recombines TRBV2 with TRBJ2-4; D uncertain. Germline V CDR1 and CDR2: SNHLY, FYNNEI. This CDR3 contains 16 residues. V shed 1 base and J shed 0 bases, with 10 bases lying between them. The CDR3 spells CASSEGIWLAKNIQYF. The CDR3, as DNA: TGTGCCAGCAGTGAAGGTATATGGCTAGCCAAAAACATTCAGTACTTC.

The J gene is TRBJ2-5, the V gene TRBV5-1, with 10 nucleotides matching TRBD2. Germline assignment: CDR1 SGHRS and CDR2 YFSETQ. The CDR3 has 15 amino acids. The junction had 5 bases not matched to a gene; V was cut back by 2 bases and J by 4 bases. CDR3 in amino acids: CASSLAGGGGETQYF. CDR3 DNA: TGCGCCAGCAGCTTAGCGGGAGGGGGAGGAGAGACCCAGTACTTC.

The J gene is TRBJ2-5, the V gene TRBV5-6, with D uncertain. Trimming cost V 4 bases and J 5 bases, with 6 bases left between them. The germline V gene encodes CDR1 SGHDT and CDR2 YYEEEE. This CDR3 has 11 residues. This CDR3 is CASSREETQYF. DNA of the CDR3: TGTGCCAGCAGCCGAGAGGAGACCCAGTACTTC.

This clone occurred a few times. V and J are TRBV30 and TRBJ2-7; a weak D match, TRBD2 (6 bases). The CDR3 consists of 13 residues. Germline lookup yields CDR1 GTSNPN and CDR2 SVGIG (reference sequence). Trimming pared 4 bases from V and 11 bases from J, leaving 21 bases between. The CDR3 DNA is TGTGCCTGGACTCCGCCGGAAACGGGAGTAGAGTACTTC. It yields the protein CAWTPPETGVEYF.

The V call is TRBV19, the J call TRBJ2-3; 8 bases are a match to TRBD2. Germline CDR1 and CDR2: LNHDA and SQIVND (reference sequence). This CDR3 contains 15 residues. Germline trimming cut 4 bases from V and 0 bases from J; bases unmatched to any gene: 3. The CDR3 DNA is TGTGCCAGTAGTACGGGAGGGCAGAGCACAGATACGCAGTATTTT. It is translated as CASSTGGQSTDTQYF.